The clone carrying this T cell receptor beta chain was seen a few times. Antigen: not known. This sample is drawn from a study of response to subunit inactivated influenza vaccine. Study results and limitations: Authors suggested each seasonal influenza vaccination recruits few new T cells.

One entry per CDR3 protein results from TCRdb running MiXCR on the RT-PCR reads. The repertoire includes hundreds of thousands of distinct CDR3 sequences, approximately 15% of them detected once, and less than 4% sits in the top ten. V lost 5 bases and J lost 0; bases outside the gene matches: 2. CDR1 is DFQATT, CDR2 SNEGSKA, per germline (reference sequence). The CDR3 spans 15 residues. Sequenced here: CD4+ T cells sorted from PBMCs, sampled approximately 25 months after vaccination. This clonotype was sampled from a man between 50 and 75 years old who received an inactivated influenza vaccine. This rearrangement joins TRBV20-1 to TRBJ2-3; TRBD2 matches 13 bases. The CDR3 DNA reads TGCAGTGCTCGGACTAGCGGGGGAAGCACAGATACGCAGTATTTT. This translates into CSARTSGGSTDTQYF.